Listed below are T cell receptor beta chains from one sample, sequenced in a study of blood T cell repertoires in COVID-19. Measured with immunoSEQ multiplex PCR; TCRdb has only the in-frame clones, and not every one. The sample carries about 46,000 clones, approximately 88% recorded once. Material for sequencing was peripheral blood. The receptors derive from a man aged 50-60 years with acute or convalescent COVID-19. Both conserved end residues are part of each CDR3. D genes are given only for firm matches. Only part of the rows carry a size: once, few, many, or a class if the clone is expanded.

TRBV5-4	TRBD1	TRBJ1-1	-	CASSLDRVGTEAFF	TGTGCCAGCAGTTTGGACAGGGTTGGCACTGAAGCTTTCTTT
TRBV18	-	TRBJ2-7	-	CASSPRMSRGYEQYF	TGTGCCAGCTCACCACGAATGTCCAGGGGTTACGAGCAGTACTTC
TRBV7-9	TRBD2	TRBJ2-1	-	CASSTRASGTSYNEQFF	TGTGCCAGCAGCACCCGGGCTAGCGGGACGTCCTACAATGAGCAGTTCTTC
TRBV5-1	TRBD1	TRBJ2-4	-	CASSLTDRDKNIQYF	TGCGCCAGCAGCTTGACTGACAGGGATAAAAACATTCAGTACTTC
TRBV7-2	-	TRBJ2-2	-	CASSGSRNTGELFF	TGTGCCAGCAGCGGTTCCAGGAACACCGGGGAGCTGTTTTTT
TRBV7-9	-	TRBJ1-6	-	CASSLAPNSPLHF	TGTGCCAGCAGCTTGGCCCCAAATTCACCCCTCCACTTT
TRBV5-3	TRBD1	TRBJ2-7	-	CARSSQGANEQYF	TGTGCCAGAAGCAGTCAGGGGGCAAACGAGCAGTACTTC
TRBV4-2	-	TRBJ2-1	-	CASSPPEDYLSDEQFF	TGTGCCAGCAGCCCCCCGGAGGACTACCTTTCGGATGAGCAGTTCTTC
TRBV3-1/TRBV3-2	TRBD2	TRBJ2-7	-	CASSQASLAGGRDYEQYF	TGTGCCAGCAGCCAAGCTTCTTTGGCGGGAGGAAGGGACTACGAGCAGTACTTC
TRBV24-1	TRBD1	TRBJ2-1	-	CATSDPTGESYNEQFF	TGTGCCACCAGTGACCCTACAGGGGAGTCCTACAATGAGCAGTTCTTC
TRBV7-2	-	TRBJ1-5	-	CASSSDGQDNQPQHF	TGTGCCAGCAGCTCCGATGGGCAGGACAATCAGCCCCAGCATTTT
TRBV28	-	TRBJ1-5	-	CASSLTAYSNQPQHF	TGTGCCAGCAGCTTGACAGCATATAGCAATCAGCCCCAGCATTTT
TRBV2	TRBD1	TRBJ1-1	-	CASSDQGQGVRRDFF	TGTGCCAGCAGTGACCAGGGACAGGGCGTCCGACGGGATTTCTTT
TRBV19	-	TRBJ1-1	-	CASSPSRGADTEAFF	TGTGCCAGTAGTCCTTCAAGGGGCGCAGACACTGAAGCTTTCTTT
TRBV7-8	-	TRBJ2-1	-	CASSLPRGDEQFF	TGTGCCAGCAGCTTGCCCAGGGGGGATGAGCAGTTCTTC
TRBV10-3	-	TRBJ2-7	-	CAISDRGESYEQYF	TGTGCCATCAGTGACAGGGGAGAGTCCTACGAGCAGTACTTC
TRBV12-3/TRBV12-4	-	TRBJ1-1	-	CASSFREGSEAFF	TGTGCCAGCAGTTTTCGAGAGGGATCCGAAGCTTTCTTT
TRBV19	TRBD1	TRBJ1-2	few	CASSSRDRGRAWDGYTF	TGTGCCAGTAGTTCCCGGGACAGGGGGCGAGCTTGGGATGGCTACACCTTC
TRBV11-2	-	TRBJ2-1	-	CASSLAPGVYNEQFF	TGTGCCAGCAGCTTAGCCCCAGGGGTGTACAATGAGCAGTTCTTC
TRBV11-2	TRBD1	TRBJ1-2	-	CASSPRQGNYGYTF	TGTGCCAGCAGCCCGCGACAGGGTAACTATGGCTACACCTTC
TRBV5-6	-	TRBJ1-2	-	CASSLVPTYGYTF	TGTGCCAGCAGCTTGGTACCTACGTATGGCTACACCTTC
TRBV7-2	-	TRBJ1-5	-	CASSLTSGSNQPQHF	TGTGCCAGCAGCTTAACCTCAGGGAGCAATCAGCCCCAGCATTTT
TRBV9	-	TRBJ2-1	-	CASSATGSVTQSNEQFF	TGTGCCAGCAGTGCCACGGGTTCCGTAACCCAATCCAATGAGCAGTTCTTC
TRBV19	-	TRBJ1-5	-	CASSIVRGSNQPQHF	TGTGCCAGTAGTATAGTAAGGGGTAGCAATCAGCCCCAGCATTTT
TRBV15	-	TRBJ1-4	-	CATSRDFGQVATNEKLFF	TGTGCCACCAGCAGAGATTTCGGACAAGTTGCAACTAATGAAAAACTGTTTTTT
TRBV4-3	-	TRBJ1-2	-	CASSQALGAGGSYGYTF	TGCGCCAGCAGCCAAGCATTGGGAGCAGGCGGGTCCTATGGCTACACCTTC
TRBV30	-	TRBJ1-2	-	CAWSPSRFGGYTF	TGTGCCTGGAGTCCATCCCGCTTCGGGGGCTACACCTTC
TRBV30	TRBD1	TRBJ1-5	-	CACQQTGANQPQHF	TGTGCCTGTCAACAGACAGGGGCCAATCAGCCCCAGCATTTT
TRBV3-1/TRBV3-2	-	TRBJ2-1	-	CASSPGVAIYNEQFF	TGTGCCAGCAGCCCTGGGGTAGCGATCTACAATGAGCAGTTCTTC
TRBV3-1/TRBV3-2	TRBD2	TRBJ2-3	-	CASSRRLAGGLTDTQYF	TGTGCCAGCAGCAGGCGTCTAGCGGGAGGCCTCACAGATACGCAGTATTTT
TRBV25-1	TRBD2	TRBJ2-3	once	CASSPAGATQYF	TGTGCCAGCTCCCCGGCGGGAGCGACGCAGTATTTT
TRBV5-1	TRBD2	TRBJ2-3	once	CASSLEGGPGDTQYF	TGCGCCAGCAGCTTGGAGGGAGGGCCCGGCGATACGCAGTATTTT
TRBV6-6	TRBD1	TRBJ1-2	-	CASSPRGQGEGGYTF	TGTGCCAGCAGCCCCAGGGGACAGGGGGAGGGTGGCTACACCTTC
TRBV6-5	TRBD1	TRBJ1-2	-	CASSPLQGTGYTF	TGTGCCAGCAGTCCCCTACAGGGGACTGGCTACACCTTC
TRBV7-3	-	TRBJ1-1	-	CASSLNPGNTEAFF	TGTGCCAGCAGCTTAAATCCGGGGAACACTGAAGCTTTCTTT
TRBV15	TRBD1	TRBJ1-5	-	CATSRVGQISNQPQHF	TGTGCCACCAGCAGAGTGGGACAGATTTCCAATCAGCCCCAGCATTTT
TRBV28	TRBD1	TRBJ1-4	-	CASLGRTGILEKLFF	TGTGCCAGCCTGGGGCGGACAGGGATTTTAGAAAAACTGTTTTTT
TRBV5-1	TRBD1	TRBJ2-3	-	CASSLEGQGATDTQYF	TGCGCCAGCAGCTTGGAGGGACAGGGAGCGACAGATACGCAGTATTTT
TRBV5-1	TRBD1	TRBJ1-1	-	CASSLSGQVNTEAFF	TGCGCCAGCAGCTTGTCTGGACAGGTGAACACTGAAGCTTTCTTT
TRBV27	TRBD2	TRBJ2-7	-	CASSLMGSGGPISYEQYF	TGTGCCAGCAGTTTAATGGGTAGCGGGGGACCCATCTCCTACGAGCAGTACTTC
TRBV7-2	TRBD1	TRBJ2-1	-	CASSLGQGSYNEQFF	TGTGCCAGCAGCTTAGGACAGGGCTCCTACAATGAGCAGTTCTTC
TRBV5-6	TRBD2	TRBJ2-3	-	CASSLSGIWDTQYF	TGTGCCAGCAGCTTAAGCGGGATTTGGGATACGCAGTATTTT
TRBV7-9	TRBD1	TRBJ2-5	-	CASRNTGTGRGDEETQYF	TGTGCCAGCAGAAATACCGGGACAGGGAGAGGAGACGAAGAGACCCAGTACTTC
TRBV5-8	TRBD1	TRBJ1-1	-	CASSLDRRTMNTEAFF	TGTGCCAGCAGCCTGGACAGGAGAACTATGAACACTGAAGCTTTCTTT
TRBV3-1/TRBV3-2	TRBD2	TRBJ2-7	-	CASSQTSGGYYEQYF	TGTGCCAGCAGTCAAACTAGCGGGGGTTACTACGAGCAGTACTTC
TRBV5-6	-	TRBJ1-5	-	CASSRWGGNQPQHF	TGTGCCAGCAGCCGGTGGGGGGGCAATCAGCCCCAGCATTTT